This paragraph covers one T cell receptor beta chain sequence. Which antigen it targets is not known. Given a much more abundant clone one base away, this may be a read error. The library came from 5' RACE. The sequencer listed for this sample is Illumina HiSeq 2500. A second roughly 6 to 12 cycle PCR used a sample-barcoded 5' primer and a J-beta primer mix. A unique molecular identifier was introduced onto each TCR beta cDNA molecule by a template-switch 5' adaptor carrying 12 random nucleotides. Each sample yielded at least 3 million CDR3-containing paired-end reads. All of the RNA was converted into first-strand cDNA using the Mint cDNA synthesis kit, with a TRBC-specific oligonucleotide serving as the primer. Following uracil-DNA glycosylase treatment, all cDNA underwent a first 18-cycle PCR with the universal primers M1SS and BC2_uni_R. The authors processed their data as follows. For normalization, 1 million high-quality reads, each with a distinct molecular identifier, were randomly selected from each sample. Instead of being binned into consensus sequences, reads with shared molecular identifiers were discarded. CDR3 identification, clonotype clustering and error correction used MiTCR with a Q25 quality threshold and the strictest error-elimination algorithm. A nonparametric unseen species model with Euler transformation was used to estimate lower-bound total TCR beta diversity. TCRdb cleaned the public reads at Q25 with fastp, built clones with MiXCR and kept in-frame beta chains. Rows are combined by CDR3 protein, so each entry shows the most common genes and DNA. The V and J calls, along with clone size, are taken from TCRdb and not from the paper's own processing. Here the sample has some 900,000 distinct CDR3 sequences; roughly 43% occur a single time. The ten largest clones add up to around an eighth of the sample.

CDR1 and CDR2 are read off the germline V gene as SNHLY and FYNNEI. The CDR3 runs 13 amino acids, cysteine and phenylalanine included. Only CDR3 DNA is held: 39 bases, read in frame from base 1. The roughly 42 donors, aged 6 to 90 years, were systemically healthy Caucasian individuals from Russia. Each donor gave about 9.2 milliliters of peripheral blood, drawn into EDTA-treated Vacutainer tubes. Ficoll-Paque density-gradient centrifugation was used to isolate PBMCs, with at least 6.5 million per sample. Trizol reagent was used to extract total RNA from the PBMCs, yielding at least 5.5 micrograms per sample. For every donor, an aliquot of PBMCs went through flow cytometry to measure the percentages of naive CD45RAhigh/CD27high T cells. The sample is drawn from a study of blood T cells in healthy people across ages (dated by TCRdb to 2014 to 2015). About the study as a whole: In model experiments, roughly one uniquely barcoded TCR beta cDNA molecule per two T cells was captured by template switching. For two donors (one aged 18 to 29 and one aged 80 or older), the study analyzed two additional independent replicas of 1 million unique cDNA reads from the same blood draw. The donors were divided into four age groups: young (average around 17 years), middle-aged (about 40), aged (about 62) and long-lived (about 80). To avoid experimental bias, donors of different ages were distributed randomly across sequencing lanes. The study measured age-related changes in TCR beta repertoire diversity using deep sequencing normalized with unique cDNA molecular identifiers.

General study outcomes and caveats: Estimates of total diversity based on one million sequenced T cells were considered lower bounds and underestimates. Observed TCR beta diversity correlated strongly with the percentage of naive T cells measured by flow cytometry. As age increased, observed TCR beta diversity per million T cells dropped in a roughly linear way, and a significant reduction was already evident by age 40. Because donor CMV infection status was unknown, age-related changes in expanded clonotypes were potentially confounded. Compared with the aged group, more naive CD4+ T cells, fewer expanded clones and increased TCR diversity were shown by the long-lived group, suggesting age selection. Since profiling was done on bulk unsorted PBMCs, naive and antigen-experienced compartments could not be conclusively compared.

The receptor's source is a man younger than 45 in good health. In this chain, TRBV2 is recombined with TRBJ2-5, with the D gene not clear enough to name. The sequenced sample was blood. The DNA sequence is as follows: TGTGCCAACAGTGAAGGGAATCAAGAGACCCAGTACTTC. Its translation is CANSEGNQETQYF.